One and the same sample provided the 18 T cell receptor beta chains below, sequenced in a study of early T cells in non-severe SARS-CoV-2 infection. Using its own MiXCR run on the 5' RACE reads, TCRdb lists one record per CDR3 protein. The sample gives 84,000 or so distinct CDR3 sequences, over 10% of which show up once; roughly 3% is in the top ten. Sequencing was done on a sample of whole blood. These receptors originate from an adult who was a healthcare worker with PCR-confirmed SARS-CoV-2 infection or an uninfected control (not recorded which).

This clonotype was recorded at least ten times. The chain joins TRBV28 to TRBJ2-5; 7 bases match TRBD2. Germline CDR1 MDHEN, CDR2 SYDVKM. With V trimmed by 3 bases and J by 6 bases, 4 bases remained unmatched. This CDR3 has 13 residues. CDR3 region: CASSFSSGKTQYF. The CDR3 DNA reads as TGTGCCAGCAGTTTTTCTAGCGGAAAGACCCAGTACTTC.

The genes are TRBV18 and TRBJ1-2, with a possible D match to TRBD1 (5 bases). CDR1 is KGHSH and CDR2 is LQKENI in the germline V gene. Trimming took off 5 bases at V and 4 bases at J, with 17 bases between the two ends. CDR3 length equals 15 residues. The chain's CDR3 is CASSSTVPPLYGYTF. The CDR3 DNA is TGTGCCAGCTCATCGACAGTCCCCCCGCTCTATGGCTACACCTTC.

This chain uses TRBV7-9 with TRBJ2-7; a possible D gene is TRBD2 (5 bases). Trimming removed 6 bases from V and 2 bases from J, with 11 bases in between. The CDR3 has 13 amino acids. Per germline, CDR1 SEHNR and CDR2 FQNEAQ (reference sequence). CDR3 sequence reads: CASSEGSPYEQYF. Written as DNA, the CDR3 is TGTGCCAGCAGTGAGGGTTCGCCCTACGAGCAGTACTTC.

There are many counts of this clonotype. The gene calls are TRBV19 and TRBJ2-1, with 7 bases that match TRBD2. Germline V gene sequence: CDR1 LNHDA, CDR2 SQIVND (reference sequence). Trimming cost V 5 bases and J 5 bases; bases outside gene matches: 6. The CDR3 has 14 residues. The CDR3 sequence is CASSFLAVDNEQFF. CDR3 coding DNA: TGTGCCAGTAGTTTCCTAGCGGTGGACAATGAGCAGTTCTTC.

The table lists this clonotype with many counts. The CDR3 here is CASSLLAYQPQHF. The CDR3 region has the DNA TGTGCCAGCAGCCTGTTGGCGTATCAGCCCCAGCATTTT. The V and J genes are TRBV6-5 and TRBJ1-5, with D unclear. Trimming stripped 6 bases from V and 5 bases from J, with 11 bases between. Germline V CDR1 and CDR2: MNHEY, SVGAGI. This CDR3 is 13 amino acids long.

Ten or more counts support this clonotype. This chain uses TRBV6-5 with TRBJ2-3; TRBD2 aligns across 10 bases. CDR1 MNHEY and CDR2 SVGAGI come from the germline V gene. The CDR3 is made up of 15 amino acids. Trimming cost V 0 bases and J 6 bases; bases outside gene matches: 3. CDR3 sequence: CASSYSRTSGDTQYF. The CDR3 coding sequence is TGTGCCAGCAGTTACTCGAGGACTAGCGGTGATACGCAGTATTTT.

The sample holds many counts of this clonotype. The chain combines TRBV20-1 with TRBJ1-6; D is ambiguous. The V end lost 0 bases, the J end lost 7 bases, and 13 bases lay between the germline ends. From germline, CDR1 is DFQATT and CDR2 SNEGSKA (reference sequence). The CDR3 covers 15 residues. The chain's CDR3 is CSARDSGSPNSPLHF. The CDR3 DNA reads TGCAGTGCTAGAGATTCCGGGAGTCCGAATTCACCCCTCCACTTT.

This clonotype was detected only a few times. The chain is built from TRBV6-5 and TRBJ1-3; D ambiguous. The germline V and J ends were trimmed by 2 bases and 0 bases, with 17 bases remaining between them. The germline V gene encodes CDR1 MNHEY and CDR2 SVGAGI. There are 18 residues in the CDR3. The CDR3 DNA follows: TGTGCCAGCAGTTACGGCCTTCCGGGGTCCAGCTCTGGAAACACCATATATTTT. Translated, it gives CASSYGLPGSSSGNTIYF.

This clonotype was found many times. The CDR3 bases are TGTGCCAGCAGTTTAGGACTACCCACAGATACGCAGTATTTT. As protein: CASSLGLPTDTQYF. This chain links TRBV12-3 or TRBV12-4 with TRBJ2-3; a possible D gene is TRBD2 (5 bases). The CDR3 is 14 amino acids. The germline V and J ends were trimmed by 1 base and 2 bases, with 7 bases remaining between them.

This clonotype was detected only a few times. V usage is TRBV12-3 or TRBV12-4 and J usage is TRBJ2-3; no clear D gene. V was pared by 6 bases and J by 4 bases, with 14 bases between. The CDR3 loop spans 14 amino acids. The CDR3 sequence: CASSLHTAADTQYF. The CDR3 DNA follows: TGTGCCAGCAGCCTGCATACAGCAGCAGATACGCAGTATTTT.

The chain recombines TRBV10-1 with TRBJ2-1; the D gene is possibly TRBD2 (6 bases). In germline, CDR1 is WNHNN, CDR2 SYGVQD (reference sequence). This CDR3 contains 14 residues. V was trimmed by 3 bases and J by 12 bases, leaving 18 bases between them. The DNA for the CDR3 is TGCGCCAGCAGTGATAACCCCTGGCGGGGTACGCAGTTCTTC. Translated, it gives CASSDNPWRGTQFF.

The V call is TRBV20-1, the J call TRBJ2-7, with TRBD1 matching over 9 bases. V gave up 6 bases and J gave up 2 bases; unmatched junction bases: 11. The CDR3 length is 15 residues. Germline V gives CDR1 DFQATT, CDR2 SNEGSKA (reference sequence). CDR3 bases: TGCAGTGCCGGGGGTTGGACAGGGGTTACCTACGAGCAGTACTTC. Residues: CSAGGWTGVTYEQYF.

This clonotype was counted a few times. CDR3 protein: CASSKTGLLYEQYF. CDR3 coding DNA: TGTGCCAGTAGTAAGACGGGACTACTCTACGAGCAGTACTTC. V and J are TRBV19 and TRBJ2-7; 7 bases agree with TRBD2. The CDR3 runs to 14 residues. V trimming: 4 bases; J trimming: 3 bases; junction bases outside the gene matches: 6. CDR1 is LNHDA, CDR2 SQIVND, per germline (reference sequence).

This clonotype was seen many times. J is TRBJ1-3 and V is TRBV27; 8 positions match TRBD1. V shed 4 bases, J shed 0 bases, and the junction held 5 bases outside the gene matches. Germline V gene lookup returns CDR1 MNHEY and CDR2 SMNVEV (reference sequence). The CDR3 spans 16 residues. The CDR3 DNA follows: TGTGCCAGCAGTTCAGACAGGGGCAACTCTGGAAACACCATATATTTT. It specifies CASSSDRGNSGNTIYF.

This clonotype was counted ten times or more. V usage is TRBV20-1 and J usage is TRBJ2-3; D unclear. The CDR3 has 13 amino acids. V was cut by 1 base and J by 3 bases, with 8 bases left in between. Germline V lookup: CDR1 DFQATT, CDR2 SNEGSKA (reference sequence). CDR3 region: CSARVPGTDTQYF. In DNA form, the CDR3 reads TGCAGTGCTAGAGTCCCCGGAACAGATACGCAGTATTTT.

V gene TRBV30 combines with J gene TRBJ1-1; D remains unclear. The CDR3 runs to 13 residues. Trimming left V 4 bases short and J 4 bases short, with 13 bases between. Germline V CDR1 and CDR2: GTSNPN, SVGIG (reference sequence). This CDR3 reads CAWMGSYGTEAFF. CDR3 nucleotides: TGTGCCTGGATGGGAAGTTACGGCACTGAAGCTTTCTTT.

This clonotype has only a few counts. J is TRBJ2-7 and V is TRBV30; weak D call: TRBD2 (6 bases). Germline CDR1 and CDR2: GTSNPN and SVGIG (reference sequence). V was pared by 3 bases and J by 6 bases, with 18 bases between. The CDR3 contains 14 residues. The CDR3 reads CAWSSRREEGEQYF. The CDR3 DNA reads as TGTGCCTGGAGCTCGAGGAGGGAGGAAGGCGAGCAGTACTTC.

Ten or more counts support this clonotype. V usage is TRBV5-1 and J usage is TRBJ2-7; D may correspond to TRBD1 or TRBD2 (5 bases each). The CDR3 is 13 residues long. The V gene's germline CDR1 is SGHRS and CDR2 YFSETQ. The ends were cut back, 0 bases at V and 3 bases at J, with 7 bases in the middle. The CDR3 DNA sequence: TGCGCCAGCAGCTTGGGGGACGGCTACGAGCAGTACTTC. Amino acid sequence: CASSLGDGYEQYF.